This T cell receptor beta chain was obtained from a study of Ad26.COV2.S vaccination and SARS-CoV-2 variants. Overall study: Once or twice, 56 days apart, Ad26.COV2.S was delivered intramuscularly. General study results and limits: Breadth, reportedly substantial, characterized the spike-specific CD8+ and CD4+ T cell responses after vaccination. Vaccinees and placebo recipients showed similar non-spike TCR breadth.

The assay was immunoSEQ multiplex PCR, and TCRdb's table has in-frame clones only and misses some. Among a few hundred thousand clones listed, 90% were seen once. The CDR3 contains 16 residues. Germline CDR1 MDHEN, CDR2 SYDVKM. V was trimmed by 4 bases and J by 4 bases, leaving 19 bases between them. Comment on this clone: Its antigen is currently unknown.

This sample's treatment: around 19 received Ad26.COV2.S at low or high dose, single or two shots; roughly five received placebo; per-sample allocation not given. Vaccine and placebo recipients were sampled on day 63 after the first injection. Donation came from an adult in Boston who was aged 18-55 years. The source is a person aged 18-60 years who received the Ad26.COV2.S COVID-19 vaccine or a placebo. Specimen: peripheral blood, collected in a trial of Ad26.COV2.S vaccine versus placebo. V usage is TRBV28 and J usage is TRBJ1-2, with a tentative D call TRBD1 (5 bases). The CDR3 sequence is CASSYPPGGAGYGYTF. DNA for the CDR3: TGTGCCAGCAGTTACCCCCCTGGTGGGGCCGGCTATGGCTACACCTTC.